These 9 T cell receptor beta chains were all obtained from the same sample, sequenced in a study of T cell responses to AZD1222 COVID-19 vaccine. Profiling relied on immunoSEQ multiplex PCR, and the TCRdb table lists in-frame clones only, not all of them. The profile shows approximately 270,000 clones, 94% of them singletons. The input for sequencing was peripheral blood, taken 28 days after the second AZD1222 dose. The origin of the receptors is an adult who received the AZD1222 COVID-19 vaccine.

This clone was seen only once. The chain is built from TRBV28 and TRBJ1-4; weak D call: TRBD1 (5 bases). The V end lost 5 bases, the J end lost 4 bases, and 14 bases lay between the germline ends. Germline assignment: CDR1 MDHEN and CDR2 SYDVKM. This CDR3 contains 15 residues. The CDR3 bases are TGTGCCAGCAGTCCCCGGGGCCAGTATAATGAAAAACTGTTTTTT. Its protein is CASSPRGQYNEKLFF.

This clone was picked up one time. The chain combines TRBV4-1 with TRBJ2-2; D is perhaps TRBD1 (6 bases). Germline CDR1 and CDR2: MGHRA and YSYEKL. The CDR3 runs 15 residues. Trimming took off 4 bases at V and 1 base at J, with 10 bases between the two ends. Here the CDR3 DNA reads TGCGCCAGCAGCCCTACAGGGAAGAACACCGGGGAGCTGTTTTTT. It encodes CASSPTGKNTGELFF.

The chain couples TRBV27 to TRBJ1-1; 7 nucleotides agree with TRBD1. The CDR3 covers 12 residues. Germline V gene data show CDR1 as MNHEY and CDR2 as SMNVEV (reference sequence). J lost 7 bases, V lost 8 bases, and 7 bases had no gene match. The CDR3 nucleotides are TGTGCCAGCGGCAGGGGGTTCAGTGAAGCTTTCTTT. Protein: CASGRGFSEAFF.

The V and J genes are TRBV28 and TRBJ1-3; D not resolved. CDR1 is MDHEN, CDR2 SYDVKM, per germline. The CDR3 totals 15 residues. V lost 6 bases, J lost 4 bases, and 16 bases lay in between. The chain's CDR3 is CASSPAGSSGNTIYF. As DNA, the CDR3 is TGTGCCAGCAGCCCGGCGGGGAGTTCGGGAAACACCATATATTTT.

The chain joins TRBV11-2 to TRBJ2-7; no firm D call. V gave up 5 bases and J gave up 0 bases, with 23 bases separating them. Looked up from germline, CDR1 is SGHAT and CDR2 is FQNNGV. The CDR3 covers 18 residues. DNA of the CDR3: TGTGCCAGCAGCCAAACTGGAATCAATCTTACCCTCTCCTACGAGCAGTACTTC. Translation: CASSQTGINLTLSYEQYF.

The V gene is TRBV7-8, the J gene TRBJ1-2, with unresolved D. The CDR3 is made up of 13 amino acids. V shed 5 bases and J shed 1 base, with 8 bases lying between them. Germline-derived CDR1 and CDR2 are SGHVS and FQNEAQ. The CDR3 sequence is CASSARSNYGYTF. In DNA form, the CDR3 reads TGTGCCAGCAGCGCCAGGAGTAACTATGGCTACACCTTC. Based on the CDR3 plus reference TRBV7-8 and TRBJ1-2, the full variable domain is GAGVSQSPRYKVAKRGQDVALRCDPISGHVSLFWYQQALGQGPEFLTYFQNEAQLDKSGLPSDRFFAERPEGSVSTLKIQRTQQEDSAVYLCASSARSNYGYTFGSGTRLTVV.

As regards this clone: A read error may account for a junction end that differs from germline. The chain couples TRBV29-1 to TRBJ2-7, with a possible D match to TRBD1 (6 bases). CDR1 and CDR2 from the germline V gene are SQVTM and ANQGSEA. The CDR3 loop spans 13 amino acids. The CDR3 protein is CSVEAGATYEQYF. The CDR3 nucleotides are TGCAGCGTCGAAGCAGGGGCCACCTACGAGCAGTACTTC.

The genes are TRBV29-1 and TRBJ2-1; 9 bases are shared with TRBD1. V trimming: 4 bases; J trimming: 5 bases; junction bases outside the gene matches: 6. The CDR3 contains 14 residues. CDR1 and CDR2 from the germline V gene are SQVTM and ANQGSEA. CDR3 DNA: TGCAGCGTTGGCGGACAGGGGAGAGACAATGAGCAGTTCTTC. Amino acids: CSVGGQGRDNEQFF.

The chain is built from TRBV3-1 (or the pseudogene TRBV3-2) and TRBJ2-2; 7 bases fit TRBD2. Per germline, CDR1 LGHDT and CDR2 YNNKEL (reference sequence). Unmatched junction bases numbered 5, after V lost 8 bases and J lost 5 bases. The CDR3 runs 13 residues. CDR3 DNA sequence: TGTGCCAGCGGATATAGCGGGACCGGGGAGCTGTTTTTT. Protein: CASGYSGTGELFF.